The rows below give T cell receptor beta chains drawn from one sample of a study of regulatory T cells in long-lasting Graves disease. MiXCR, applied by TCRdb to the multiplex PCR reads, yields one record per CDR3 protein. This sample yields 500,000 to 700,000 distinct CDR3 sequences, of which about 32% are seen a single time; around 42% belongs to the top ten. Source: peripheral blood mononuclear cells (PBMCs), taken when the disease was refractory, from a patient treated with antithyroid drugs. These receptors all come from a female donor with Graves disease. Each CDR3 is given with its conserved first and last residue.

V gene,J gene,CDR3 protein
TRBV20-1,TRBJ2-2,CSASVAGGPRGTGELFF
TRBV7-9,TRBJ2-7,CASSFINKYEQYF
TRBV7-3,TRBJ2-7,CASSQMGGTYEQYF
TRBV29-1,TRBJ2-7,CSVDLRGGSYEQYF
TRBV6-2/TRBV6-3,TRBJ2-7,CASSAVGLREQYF
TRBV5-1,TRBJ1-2,CASSPPGQGLGYTF
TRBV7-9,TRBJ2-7,CASSPEYEQYF
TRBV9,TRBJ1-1,CASSVREGARTEAFF
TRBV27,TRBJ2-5,CASSSTSGRSPENQETQYF
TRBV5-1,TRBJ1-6,CASSLRTGESPLHF
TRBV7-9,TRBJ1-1,CASSLMGEEAFF
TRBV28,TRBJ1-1,CASSFWKGTEAFF
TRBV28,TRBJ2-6,CASSLSFQGRGHSGANVLTF
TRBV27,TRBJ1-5,CASSFSGSYSNQPQHF
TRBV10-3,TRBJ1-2,CATSGTGDGYTF
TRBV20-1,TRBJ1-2,CSARQGQGMSYTF
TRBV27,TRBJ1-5,CASSLSVQSNQPQHF
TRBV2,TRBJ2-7,CASSEGASGTATYEQYF
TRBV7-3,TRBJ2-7,CASSLRLAGASYEQYF
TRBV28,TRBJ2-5,CASSLLDREETQYF
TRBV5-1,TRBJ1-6,CASSSDGNSPLHF
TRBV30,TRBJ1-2,CAWSGSGPYGYTF
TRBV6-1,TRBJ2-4,CASRGQGDIQYF
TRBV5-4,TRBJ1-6,CASSLADRDNSPLHF
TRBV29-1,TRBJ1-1,CSALQGGDAFF
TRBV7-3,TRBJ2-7,CASSLGAFPYEQYF
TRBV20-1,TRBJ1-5,CSATGTASTSQPQHF
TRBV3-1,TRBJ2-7,CASSHLSGPSYEQYF
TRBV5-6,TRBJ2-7,CASSSGTQIPYEQYF
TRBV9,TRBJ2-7,CASSVDGSGAGEQYF
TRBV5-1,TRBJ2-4,CASSRLSGGAKNIQYF
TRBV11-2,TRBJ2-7,CASSLGSSGIYEQYF
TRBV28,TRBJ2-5,CASSLWGGGRQETQYF
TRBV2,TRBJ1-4,CASSRDNNEKLFF
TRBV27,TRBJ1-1,CASSRGGLTEAFF
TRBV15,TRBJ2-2,CATSRDFQNTGELFF
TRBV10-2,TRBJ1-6,CASSEPGQAASPLHF
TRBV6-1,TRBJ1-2,CASSESYYGYTF
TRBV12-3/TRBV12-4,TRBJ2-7,CASSLRSGMGVSYEQYF
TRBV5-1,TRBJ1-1,CASSLAAVGTNTEAFF
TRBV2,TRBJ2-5,CASSGSGQETQYF
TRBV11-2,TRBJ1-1,CASSPHQGNTEAFF
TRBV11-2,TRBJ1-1,CASSLDRGGFTEAFF
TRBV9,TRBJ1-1,CASSVDGRVVDTEAFF
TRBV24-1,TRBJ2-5,CATSAPGPQETQYF
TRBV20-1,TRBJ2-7,CSARWLAASSYEQYF
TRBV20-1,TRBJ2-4,CSASRLAGGPDIQYF
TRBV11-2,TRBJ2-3,CASSLSRNTDTQYF
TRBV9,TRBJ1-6,CASSVGRGARSPLHF
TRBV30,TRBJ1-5,CAWSGRVEQPQHF
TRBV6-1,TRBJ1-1,CASSDRSVTEAFF
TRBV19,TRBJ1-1,CASSMGQTEAFF